This T cell receptor (beta chain) was sequenced for a study of immune aging and cytomegalovirus after organ transplant (dated by TCRdb to 2020 to 2023). As for the study more broadly: Every transplant recipient was given three-drug immunosuppression consisting of prednisone, tacrolimus, and mycophenolate.

The library came from single-cell sequencing. Sequenced using an Illumina NovaSeq 6000. The BD Rhapsody Targeted mRNA and AbSeq Reagent Kit, in a microwell format, was used for cell capture and library preparation. The libraries included TCR, sample tags, AbSeq, and targeted mRNA from the Human T-Cell Expression Panel, along with custom TOX and TOX2 primers. Sequencing of the libraries was performed on an Illumina NovaSeq. From the authors' description of their analysis: The analysis covered about 10,000 cells in total, of which 7,000 to 8,500 were CD8 T cells and about 4,500 were CD8 T cells with an identifiable TCR CDR3. Raw data were processed with the BD Rhapsody Targeted Analysis Pipeline with V(D)J processing on the Seven Bridges Genomics platform. Quality control, Sample Tag demultiplexing with Lex-BDSMK, clone identification with VDJ Explorer, and Seurat clustering were performed in SeqGeq 1.6.0. A clone was considered non-expanded if it made up <1% of CD8 T cells, and considered a clonal expansion if it made up >2.5% of the sample. The raw public data were reprocessed by TCRdb itself: fastp quality trimming at Q25, MiXCR clonotype calling, in-frame beta chains only. Each entry merges the rows of one CDR3 protein and shows their most common DNA and genes. The V and J calls follow TCRdb's processing rather than the paper's. A total of more than 20,000 distinct CDR3 sequences appear in this sample, roughly a third of them only once. The ten largest clones represent less than 30% of the sample.

In light of the paper, this sample's time point label describes: five sample-tagged time points from pre-transplant (day -1) to day 368 post-transplant, pooled. Thawed PBMC were stimulated for roughly twelve hours with a CMV IE-1 overlapping peptide library without transport inhibitors. After being thawed and rested overnight, the cells were stimulated in R10 medium along with CD28/CD49d costimulation. The IE-1 peptide library was composed of 15-amino-acid peptides with overlaps of 11 amino acids. Each time point was barcoded with BD Single-Cell Multiplexing Kit Sample Tags, pooled, and stained with oligo-conjugated anti-CD45RA plus sorting antibodies. A BD FACSAria III was used to sort CMV-responsive CD8+CD137+ and CD4+CD154+ T cells at 4-way purity. Blood samples were drawn into EDTA vacutainers and processed by Ficoll gradient within 1-24 hours. V loses 3 bases, J loses 0 bases, and the germline ends lie 9 bases apart. The CDR3 has 15 amino acids, counting the end cysteine and phenylalanine. Just CDR3 DNA is preserved here, 45 bases in frame from base 1. The germline V gene yields SGHAT for CDR1 and FQNNGV for CDR2.

Broad study findings and their caveats: Following viremia, cells with an aged phenotype rose post-transplant no matter the clone size, with the increase showing up earlier in large clones (days 200-264) than in small clones. CD57 was not measured in the sequencing data, so a conservative gene-based aging definition was used instead. TEMRA cells made up a larger share of large clones, and the seven largest clones (roughly 2,000 cells) gained aged and TEMRA cells while losing TCM cells.

This clonotype has just a few counts. Its antigen target is currently unknown. It has no much larger one-base neighbor in the sample; base qualities were not kept. This material consisted of CMV peptide-activated CD4+ and CD8+ T cells sorted from blood, taken at five time points, pooled. What the cell subset or site label conveys for this sample: sorted CD8+CD137+ and CD4+CD154+ T cells after around 12 h CMV IE-1 peptide stimulation. The chain couples TRBV11-2 to TRBJ2-1; there is no confident call for the D gene. This receptor was taken from a female donor who had a heart transplant and CMV viremia. The CDR3 is CASSLRPSSYNEQFF. DNA sequence: TGTGCCAGCAGCTTGCGCCCCAGCTCCTACAATGAGCAGTTCTTC.